What follows describes a single TCR beta chain. Its antigen is not known. Assay: immunoSEQ multiplex PCR; the TCRdb copy retains only in-frame clones and omits some. The repertoire holds around 150,000 clones, with approximately 94% as singletons. The data were obtained in a study of T cell responses to AZD1222 COVID-19 vaccine. The study's findings and limits: Donors were largely white British and mainly female; clonal diversity was possibly underestimated. Reports say nearly half of spike-specific TCRs go after unmutated variant regions.

The CDR3 loop spans 15 amino acids. Looked up from germline, CDR1 is SGHDN and CDR2 is FVKESK. The J segment lost 5 bases and the V segment lost 4 bases, leaving 7 bases of the junction unmatched. The origin of this receptor is an adult in good health. J is TRBJ1-1 and V is TRBV14; 10 bases are shared with TRBD1. Source: peripheral blood, taken on day 0 of AZD1222 vaccination. The CDR3 DNA follows: TGTGCCAGCAGCCCTACCGGGACAGGGGTTACTGAAGCTTTCTTT. Translated: CASSPTGTGVTEAFF.